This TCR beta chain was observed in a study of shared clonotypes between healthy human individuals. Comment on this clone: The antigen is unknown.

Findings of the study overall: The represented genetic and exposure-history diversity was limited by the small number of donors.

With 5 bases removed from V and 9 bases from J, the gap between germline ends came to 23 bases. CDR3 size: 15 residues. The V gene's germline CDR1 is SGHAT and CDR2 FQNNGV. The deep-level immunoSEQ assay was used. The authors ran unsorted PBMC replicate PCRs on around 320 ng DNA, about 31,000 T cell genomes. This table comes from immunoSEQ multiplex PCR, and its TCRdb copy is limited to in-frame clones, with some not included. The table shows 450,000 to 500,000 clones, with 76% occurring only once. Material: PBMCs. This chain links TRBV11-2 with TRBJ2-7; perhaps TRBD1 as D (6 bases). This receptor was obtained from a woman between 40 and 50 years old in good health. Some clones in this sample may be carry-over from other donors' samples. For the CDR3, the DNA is TGTGCCAGCAGCCCACAGGGCTCCCCTTCGTCTGGGCAGTACTTC. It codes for CASSPQGSPSSGQYF.